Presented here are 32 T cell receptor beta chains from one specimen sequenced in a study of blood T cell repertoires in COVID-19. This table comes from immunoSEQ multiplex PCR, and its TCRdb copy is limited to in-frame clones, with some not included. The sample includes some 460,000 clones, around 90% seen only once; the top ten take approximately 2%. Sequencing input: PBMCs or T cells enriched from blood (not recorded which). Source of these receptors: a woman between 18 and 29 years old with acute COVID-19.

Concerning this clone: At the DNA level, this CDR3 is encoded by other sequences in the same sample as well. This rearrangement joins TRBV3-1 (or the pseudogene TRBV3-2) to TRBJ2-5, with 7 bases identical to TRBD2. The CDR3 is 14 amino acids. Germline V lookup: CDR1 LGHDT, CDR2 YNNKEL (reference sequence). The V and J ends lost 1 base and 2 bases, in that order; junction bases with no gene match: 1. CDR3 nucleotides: TGTGCCAGCAGCCAAGGGGGGGGACAAGAGACCCAGTACTTC. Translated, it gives CASSQGGGQETQYF.

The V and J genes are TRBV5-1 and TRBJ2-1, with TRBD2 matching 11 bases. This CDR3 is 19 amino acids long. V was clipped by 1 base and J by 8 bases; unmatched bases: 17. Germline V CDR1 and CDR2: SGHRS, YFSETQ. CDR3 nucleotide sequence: TGCGCCAGCAGCTTGTACCCAAGGCTAGCGGGAGGCCCGAATGATGAGCAGTTCTTC. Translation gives CASSLYPRLAGGPNDEQFF. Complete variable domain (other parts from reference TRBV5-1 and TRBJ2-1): KAGVTQTPRYLIKTRGQQVTLSCSPISGHRSVSWYQQTPGQGLQFLFEYFSETQRNKGNFPGRFSGRQFSNSRSEMNVSTLELGDSALYLCASSLYPRLAGGPNDEQFFGPGTRLTVL.

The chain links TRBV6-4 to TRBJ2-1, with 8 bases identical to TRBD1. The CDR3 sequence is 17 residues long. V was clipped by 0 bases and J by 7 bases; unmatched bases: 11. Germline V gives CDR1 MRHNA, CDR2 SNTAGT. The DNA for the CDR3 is TGTGCCAGCAGTGACTCAGGGGTGTCAGGGGGCGTGAATGAGCAGTTCTTC. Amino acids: CASSDSGVSGGVNEQFF.

The CDR3 region is CASSSGLAGARRYEQYF. The CDR3 nucleotides are TGTGCCAGCAGTTCCGGACTAGCGGGAGCACGGCGCTACGAGCAGTACTTC. The chain couples TRBV27 to TRBJ2-7; 13 bases line up with TRBD2. Trimming removed 4 bases from V and 3 bases from J; junction bases left unmatched: 9. This CDR3 region has 17 residues. The germline V gene has CDR1 MNHEY and CDR2 SMNVEV (reference sequence).

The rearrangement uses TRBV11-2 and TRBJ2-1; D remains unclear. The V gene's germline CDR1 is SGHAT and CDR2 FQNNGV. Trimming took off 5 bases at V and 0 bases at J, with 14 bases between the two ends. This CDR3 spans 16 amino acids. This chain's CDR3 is CASSQHGFSSYNEQFF. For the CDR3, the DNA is TGTGCCAGCAGCCAACACGGGTTTAGCTCCTACAATGAGCAGTTCTTC.

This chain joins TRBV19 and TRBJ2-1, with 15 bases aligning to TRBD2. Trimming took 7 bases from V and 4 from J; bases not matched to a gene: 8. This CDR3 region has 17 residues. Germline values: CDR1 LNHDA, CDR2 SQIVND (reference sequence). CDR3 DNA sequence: TGTGCCAGTACCACGAGGACTAGCGGGGGGGCTTACAATGAGCAGTTCTTC. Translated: CASTTRTSGGAYNEQFF.

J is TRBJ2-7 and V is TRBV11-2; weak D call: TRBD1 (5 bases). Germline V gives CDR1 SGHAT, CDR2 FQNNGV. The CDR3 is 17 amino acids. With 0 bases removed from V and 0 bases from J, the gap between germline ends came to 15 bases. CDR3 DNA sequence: TGTGCCAGCAGCTTAGAGGGGCGCGGCGTCTCCTCCTACGAGCAGTACTTC. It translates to CASSLEGRGVSSYEQYF.

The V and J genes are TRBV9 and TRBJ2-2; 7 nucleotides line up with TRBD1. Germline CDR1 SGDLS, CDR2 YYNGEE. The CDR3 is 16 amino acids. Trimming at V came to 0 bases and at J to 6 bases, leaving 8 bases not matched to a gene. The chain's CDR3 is CASSVGPGTAAGELFF. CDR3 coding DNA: TGTGCCAGCAGCGTAGGCCCCGGGACAGCAGCCGGGGAGCTGTTTTTT.

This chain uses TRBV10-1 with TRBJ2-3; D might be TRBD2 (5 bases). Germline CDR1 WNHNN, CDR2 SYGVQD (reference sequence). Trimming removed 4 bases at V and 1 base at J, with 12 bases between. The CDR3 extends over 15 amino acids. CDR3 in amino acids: CASSVAGGGTDTQYF. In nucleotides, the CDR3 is TGCGCCAGCAGTGTCGCGGGCGGCGGCACAGATACGCAGTATTTT.

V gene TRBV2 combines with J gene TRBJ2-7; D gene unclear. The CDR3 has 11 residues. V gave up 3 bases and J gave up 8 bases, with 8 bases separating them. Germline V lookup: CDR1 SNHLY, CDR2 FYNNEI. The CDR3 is CASSDPVKQYF. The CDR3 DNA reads TGTGCCAGCAGTGACCCTGTTAAGCAGTACTTC.

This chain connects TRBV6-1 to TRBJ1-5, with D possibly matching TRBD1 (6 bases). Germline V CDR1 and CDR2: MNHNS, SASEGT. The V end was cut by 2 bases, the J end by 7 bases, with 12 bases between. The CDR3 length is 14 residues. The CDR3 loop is CASSENRDWQPQHF. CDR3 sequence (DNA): TGTGCCAGCAGTGAAAACAGGGATTGGCAGCCCCAGCATTTT.

CDR3 protein: CASSLKRDWVQETQYF. CDR3 coding DNA: TGTGCCAGCAGCTTAAAGCGGGACTGGGTACAAGAGACCCAGTACTTC. V gene TRBV13 combines with J gene TRBJ2-5; TRBD2 agrees at 7 bases. The CDR3 is made up of 16 amino acids. CDR1 is PRHDT, CDR2 FYEKMQ, per germline (reference sequence). V trimming: 2 bases; J trimming: 2 bases; junction bases outside the gene matches: 8.

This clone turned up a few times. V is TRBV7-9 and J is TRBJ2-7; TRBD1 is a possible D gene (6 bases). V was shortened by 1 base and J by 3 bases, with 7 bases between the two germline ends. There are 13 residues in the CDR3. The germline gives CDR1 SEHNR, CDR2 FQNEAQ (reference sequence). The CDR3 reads CASSLGQDYEQYF. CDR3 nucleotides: TGTGCCAGCAGCTTAGGACAGGACTACGAGCAGTACTTC.

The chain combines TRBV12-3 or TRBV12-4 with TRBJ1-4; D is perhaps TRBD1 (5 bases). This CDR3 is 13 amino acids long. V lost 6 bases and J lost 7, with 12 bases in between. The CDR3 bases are TGTGCCAGCAGCCTACTAACAGGTGAAAAACTGTTTTTT. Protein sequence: CASSLLTGEKLFF.

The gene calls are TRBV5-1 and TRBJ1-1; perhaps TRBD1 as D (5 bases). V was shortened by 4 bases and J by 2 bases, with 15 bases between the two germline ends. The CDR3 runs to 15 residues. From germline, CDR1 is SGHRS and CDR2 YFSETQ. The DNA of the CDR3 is TGCGCCAGCAGCCCCCAGTGGGGGGGAAACACTGAAGCTTTCTTT. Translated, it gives CASSPQWGGNTEAFF.

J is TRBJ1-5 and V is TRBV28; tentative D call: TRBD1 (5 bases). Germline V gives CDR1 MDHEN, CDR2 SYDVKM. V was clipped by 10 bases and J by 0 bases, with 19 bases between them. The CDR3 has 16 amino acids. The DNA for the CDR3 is TGTGCCACCGGACATCCAGCTCAATTTAGCAATCAGCCCCAGCATTTT. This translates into CATGHPAQFSNQPQHF.

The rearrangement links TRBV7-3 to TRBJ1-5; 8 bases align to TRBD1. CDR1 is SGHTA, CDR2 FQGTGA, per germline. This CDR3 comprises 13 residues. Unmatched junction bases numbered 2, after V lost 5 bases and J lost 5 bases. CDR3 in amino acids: CASSETGDQPQHF. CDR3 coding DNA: TGTGCCAGCAGCGAGACAGGGGATCAGCCCCAGCATTTT.

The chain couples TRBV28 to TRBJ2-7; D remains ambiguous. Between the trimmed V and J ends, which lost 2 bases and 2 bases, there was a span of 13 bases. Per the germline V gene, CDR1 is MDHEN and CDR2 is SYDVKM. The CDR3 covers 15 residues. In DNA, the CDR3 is TGTGCCAGCAGTTTAAAGCCCCGTCAGGCCTACGAGCAGTACTTC. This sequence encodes CASSLKPRQAYEQYF.

The CDR3 bases are TGCGCCAGCAGCCCGGGACTAGCGAACTCCTACGAGCAGTACTTC. Translated, it gives CASSPGLANSYEQYF. V usage is TRBV5-1 and J usage is TRBJ2-7, with 10 bases aligning to TRBD2. V shed 4 bases and J 0 bases; nucleotides not matched to a gene: 4. This CDR3 has 15 amino acids. CDR1 SGHRS and CDR2 YFSETQ come from the germline V gene.

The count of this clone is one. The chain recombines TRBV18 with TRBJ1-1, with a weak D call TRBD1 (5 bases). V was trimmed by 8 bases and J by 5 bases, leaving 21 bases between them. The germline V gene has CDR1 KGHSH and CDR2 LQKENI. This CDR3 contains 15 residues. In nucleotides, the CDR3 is TGTGCCAGCGCCTCAGACGGCAGGGTCCCAACTGAAGCTTTCTTT. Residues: CASASDGRVPTEAFF.

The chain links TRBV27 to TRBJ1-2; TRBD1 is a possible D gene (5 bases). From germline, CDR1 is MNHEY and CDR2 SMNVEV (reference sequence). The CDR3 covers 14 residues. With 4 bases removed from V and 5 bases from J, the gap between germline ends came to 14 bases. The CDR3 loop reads CASSSPSGTYGYTF. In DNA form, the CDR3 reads TGTGCCAGCAGTTCCCCCTCCGGGACTTATGGCTACACCTTC.

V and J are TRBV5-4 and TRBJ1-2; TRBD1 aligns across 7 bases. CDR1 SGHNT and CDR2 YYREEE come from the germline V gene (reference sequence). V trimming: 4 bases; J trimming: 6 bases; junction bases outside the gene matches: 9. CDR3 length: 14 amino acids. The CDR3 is CASSTVTGENGYTF. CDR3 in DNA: TGTGCCAGCAGCACCGTAACAGGGGAAAATGGCTACACCTTC.

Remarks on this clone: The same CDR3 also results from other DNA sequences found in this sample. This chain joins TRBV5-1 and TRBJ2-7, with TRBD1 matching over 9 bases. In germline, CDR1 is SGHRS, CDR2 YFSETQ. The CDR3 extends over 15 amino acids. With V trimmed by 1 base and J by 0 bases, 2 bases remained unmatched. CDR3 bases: TGCGCCAGCAGCTTGAGGGACAGGGTCTCCTACGAGCAGTACTTC. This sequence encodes CASSLRDRVSYEQYF.

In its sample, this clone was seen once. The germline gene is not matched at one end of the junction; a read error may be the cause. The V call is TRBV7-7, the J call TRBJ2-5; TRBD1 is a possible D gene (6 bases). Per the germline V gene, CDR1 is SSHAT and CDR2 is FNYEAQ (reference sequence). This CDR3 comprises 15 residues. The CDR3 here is CASSPSGGQQETQYF. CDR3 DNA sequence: TGTGCTAGCAGCCCCTCCGGCGGACAGCAAGAGACCCAGTACTTC.

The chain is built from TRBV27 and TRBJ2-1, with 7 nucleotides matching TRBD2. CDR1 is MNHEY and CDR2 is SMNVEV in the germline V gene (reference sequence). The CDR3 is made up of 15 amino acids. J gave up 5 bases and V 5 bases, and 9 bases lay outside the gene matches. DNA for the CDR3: TGTGCCAGCAGTCAGAATAGCGGGTATAACAATGAGCAGTTCTTC. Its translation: CASSQNSGYNNEQFF.

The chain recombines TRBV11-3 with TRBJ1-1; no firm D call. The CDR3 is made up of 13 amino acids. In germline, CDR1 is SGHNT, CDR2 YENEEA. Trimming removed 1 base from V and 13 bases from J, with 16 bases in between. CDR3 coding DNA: TGTGCCAGCAGCTTAGGGGGTCGAGGGATGGTTTTCTTT. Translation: CASSLGGRGMVFF.

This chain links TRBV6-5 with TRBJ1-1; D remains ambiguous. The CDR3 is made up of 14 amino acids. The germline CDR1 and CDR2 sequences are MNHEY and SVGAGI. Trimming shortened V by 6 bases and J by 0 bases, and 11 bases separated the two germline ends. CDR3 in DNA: TGTGCCAGCAGGAGCGGGGATTTGAACACTGAAGCTTTCTTT. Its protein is CASRSGDLNTEAFF.

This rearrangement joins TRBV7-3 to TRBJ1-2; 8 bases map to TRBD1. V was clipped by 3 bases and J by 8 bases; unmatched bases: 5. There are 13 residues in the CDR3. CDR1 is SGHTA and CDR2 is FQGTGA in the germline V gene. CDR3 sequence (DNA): TGTGCCAGCAGCTTGGACAGGGCGGAAGGCTACACCTTC. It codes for CASSLDRAEGYTF.

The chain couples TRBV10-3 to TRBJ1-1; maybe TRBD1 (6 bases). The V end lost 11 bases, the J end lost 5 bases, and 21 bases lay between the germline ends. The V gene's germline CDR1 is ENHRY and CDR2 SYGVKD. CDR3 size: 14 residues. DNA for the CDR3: TGTGCCTCCCAAACAGGGATCGGGGAGACTGAAGCTTTCTTT. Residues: CASQTGIGETEAFF.

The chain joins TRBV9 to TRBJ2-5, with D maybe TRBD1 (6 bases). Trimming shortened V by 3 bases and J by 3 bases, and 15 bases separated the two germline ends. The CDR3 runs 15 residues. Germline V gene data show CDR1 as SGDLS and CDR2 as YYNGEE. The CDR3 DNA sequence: TGTGCCAGCAGCGCGGATGGGACAACAAAAGAGACCCAGTACTTC. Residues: CASSADGTTKETQYF.

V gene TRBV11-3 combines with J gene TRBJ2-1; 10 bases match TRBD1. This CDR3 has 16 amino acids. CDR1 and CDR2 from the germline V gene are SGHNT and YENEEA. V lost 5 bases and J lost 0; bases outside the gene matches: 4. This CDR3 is CASSLRTGGSYNEQFF. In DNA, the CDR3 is TGTGCCAGCAGCCTCAGGACAGGGGGCTCCTACAATGAGCAGTTCTTC.

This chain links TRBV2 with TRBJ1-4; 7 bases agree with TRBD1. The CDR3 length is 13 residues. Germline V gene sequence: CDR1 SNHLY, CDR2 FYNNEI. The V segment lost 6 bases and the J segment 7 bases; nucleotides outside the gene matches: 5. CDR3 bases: TGTGCCAGCAGAAATGGGACAGTTGAAAAACTGTTTTTT. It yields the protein CASRNGTVEKLFF.